The 21 T cell receptor beta chains below all came from one sample that was sequenced in a study of metastatic and nonmetastatic thyroid tumors. TCRdb recomputed clones from the PCR reads via MiXCR. The repertoire holds approximately 70,000 clones, with roughly 18% as singletons. Patients were all untreated before their thyroid surgery. Material for sequencing was blood. The receptors stem from a female donor with papillary thyroid cancer or a benign thyroid nodule (not recorded which). Some clones in this sample may be carry-over from other donors' samples.

This clone was seen repeatedly, ten times or more. The chain combines TRBV12-3 or TRBV12-4 with TRBJ2-3, with 7 bases identical to TRBD1. CDR3 size: 13 residues. V trimming: 3 bases; J trimming: 6 bases; junction bases outside the gene matches: 3. CDR3: CASSFQGEDTQYF. CDR3 in DNA: TGTGCCAGCAGTTTCCAGGGGGAGGATACGCAGTATTTT.

This clone showed up many times. Here the CDR3 DNA reads TGTGCCAGCAGGGGAACCGGGACTAGCGGGAGGTGGTACAATGAGCAGTTCTTC. It translates to CASRGTGTSGRWYNEQFF. The chain recombines TRBV6-5 with TRBJ2-1, with TRBD2 matching over 15 bases. This CDR3 has 18 residues. Germline lookup yields CDR1 MNHEY and CDR2 SVGAGI. The V segment lost 6 bases and the J segment 4 bases; nucleotides outside the gene matches: 10.

This clone was recorded a few times. This chain uses TRBV7-6 with TRBJ2-1; D may be TRBD2 (5 bases). V lost 5 bases and J lost 7, with 9 bases in between. Germline-derived CDR1 and CDR2 are SGHVS and FNYEAQ. The CDR3 is 12 amino acids. CDR3 in DNA: TGTGCCAGCAGCCCCACTAGGAATGAGCAGTTCTTC. Translated: CASSPTRNEQFF.

This clone was observed many times. The V and J genes are TRBV25-1 and TRBJ2-3; TRBD1 agrees at 10 bases. The V gene's germline CDR1 is MGHDK and CDR2 SYGVNS. This CDR3 region has 18 residues. V lost 4 bases to trimming and J lost 5 bases; unmatched junction nucleotides: 15. The CDR3 spells CASSAYGQGVFSQDTQYF. The CDR3 region has the DNA TGTGCCAGCAGTGCCTACGGACAGGGGGTTTTTTCACAAGATACGCAGTATTTT. Based on the CDR3 plus reference TRBV25-1 and TRBJ2-3, the full variable domain is EADIYQTPRYLVIGTGKKITLECSQTMGHDKMYWYQQDPGMELHLIHYSYGVNSTEKGDLSSESTVSRIRTEHFPLTLESARPSHTSQYLCASSAYGQGVFSQDTQYFGPGTRLTVL.

This clone was picked up many times. The chain has TRBV27 and TRBJ2-6, with no clear D. The CDR3 covers 17 residues. The V end lost 2 bases, the J end lost 2 bases, and 13 bases lay between the germline ends. The germline CDR1 and CDR2 sequences are MNHEY and SMNVEV (reference sequence). As DNA, the CDR3 is TGTGCCAGCAGTTTAGCACTACGGGCGGCTGGGGCCAACGTCCTGACTTTC. The encoded protein is CASSLALRAAGANVLTF.

Ten or more counts support this clone. The rearrangement uses TRBV7-2 and TRBJ2-1, with TRBD1 as a possible D gene (5 bases). V lost 1 base to trimming and J lost 9 bases, with 13 bases between them. This CDR3 has 14 amino acids. Germline loops: CDR1 SGHTA, CDR2 FQGNSA. CDR3 protein: CASSLVSMGPEQFF. The CDR3 coding sequence is TGTGCCAGCAGCTTAGTTAGCATGGGGCCTGAGCAGTTCTTC.

This clone occurred a few times. Just one base apart from a much larger clone, this may be a read error. The chain has TRBV20-1 and TRBJ2-1; D not resolved. The germline V gene encodes CDR1 DFQATT and CDR2 SNEGSKA (reference sequence). This CDR3 comprises 10 residues. The CDR3 region is CSAPVDEQLF. The CDR3 nucleotides are TGCAGTGCGCCCGTGGATGAGCAGCTCTTC.

This clone was seen repeatedly, ten times or more. The rearrangement links TRBV27 to TRBJ1-1; TRBD1 matches at 9 bases. The germline CDR1 and CDR2 sequences are MNHEY and SMNVEV (reference sequence). There are 15 residues in the CDR3. V shed 5 bases and J 5 bases; nucleotides not matched to a gene: 9. The CDR3 sequence: CASSQTTGGGTEAFF. The CDR3 DNA reads TGTGCCAGCAGTCAAACTACAGGGGGCGGGACTGAAGCTTTCTTT.

This chain joins TRBV7-2 and TRBJ1-5, with D possibly TRBD1 on 5 matching bases. The germline gives CDR1 SGHTA, CDR2 FQGNSA. There are 14 residues in the CDR3. V lost 5 bases, J lost 2 bases, and 10 bases lay in between. This CDR3 reads CASSPTGGNQPQHF. The CDR3 nucleotides are TGTGCCAGCAGCCCCACAGGCGGCAATCAGCCCCAGCATTTT.

This clone occurred many times. The chain employs TRBV20-1 and TRBJ2-3; possible D gene TRBD2, 5 bases. In germline, CDR1 is DFQATT, CDR2 SNEGSKA (reference sequence). This CDR3 has 14 residues. Trimming shortened V by 6 bases and J by 0 bases, and 13 bases separated the two germline ends. This chain's CDR3 is CSANSPGSTDTQYF. Written as DNA, the CDR3 is TGCAGTGCCAACTCTCCGGGGAGCACAGATACGCAGTATTTT.

This clone occurred many times. V gene TRBV3-1 combines with J gene TRBJ2-2; no clear D gene. Germline lookup yields CDR1 LGHDT and CDR2 YNNKEL (reference sequence). The CDR3 contains 12 residues. With 3 bases removed from V and 7 bases from J, the gap between germline ends came to 6 bases. DNA for the CDR3: TGTGCCAGCAGCCACCACAGCGGGGAGCTGTTTTTT. Protein product: CASSHHSGELFF.

Many counts were recorded for this clone. The chain couples TRBV18 to TRBJ2-1; D gene unclear. The CDR3 extends over 12 amino acids. V gave up 2 bases and J gave up 5 bases, with 4 bases separating them. Germline V gene lookup returns CDR1 KGHSH and CDR2 LQKENI. This CDR3 reads CASSPGNNEQFF. The CDR3, as DNA: TGTGCCAGCTCACCAGGCAACAATGAGCAGTTCTTC.

Note on this clone: One junction end does not reproduce the germline sequence, and a read error may be involved. The chain links TRBV27 to TRBJ2-2, with TRBD1 matching over 8 bases. CDR3 length equals 18 residues. CDR1 and CDR2 (germline): MNHEY, SMNVEV (reference sequence). The CDR3 DNA follows: TGTGCCAGCACGTCATGGACAGGGACGTTCGCGAACACTGGGGAGCTGTTTTTT. Translated: CASTSWTGTFANTGELFF.

This clone appeared a few times. The chain carries TRBV9 and TRBJ2-5, with TRBD2 matching 13 bases. Germline-derived CDR1 and CDR2 are SGDLS and YYNGEE. Unmatched junction bases numbered 1, after V lost 0 bases and J lost 2 bases. This CDR3 has 16 amino acids. The CDR3 DNA is TGTGCCAGCAGCGTAGGGACTAGCGGGAGACAAGAGACCCAGTACTTC. Translated: CASSVGTSGRQETQYF.

This clone has ten or more counts. This sequence joins TRBV9 and TRBJ1-3; TRBD1 is a possible D gene (6 bases). V dropped 5 bases and J dropped 1 base, with 13 bases sitting between them. The CDR3 extends over 15 amino acids. Per germline, CDR1 SGDLS and CDR2 YYNGEE. Here the CDR3 DNA reads TGTGCCAGCAGTCCGGGACACGATTCTGGAAACACCATATATTTT. Its translation is CASSPGHDSGNTIYF.

This clone was detected ten times or more. The J gene is TRBJ1-4, the V gene TRBV7-9; D might be TRBD1 (6 bases). Germline CDR1 SEHNR, CDR2 FQNEAQ (reference sequence). The CDR3 is 14 residues long. Trimming shortened V by 1 base and J by 6 bases, and 9 bases separated the two germline ends. CDR3 in DNA: TGTGCCAGCAGCTTAGGAGGGGGAGATGAAAAACTGTTTTTT. Translating gives CASSLGGGDEKLFF.

This clone was seen repeatedly, ten times or more. This chain joins TRBV5-5 and TRBJ1-1, with 7 nucleotides matching TRBD1. V shed 3 bases and J 0 bases; nucleotides not matched to a gene: 8. This CDR3 spans 16 amino acids. The germline V gene has CDR1 SGHKS and CDR2 YYEKEE (reference sequence). The CDR3 spells CASSWTGQIMNTEAFF. The CDR3 DNA is TGTGCCAGCAGCTGGACGGGACAGATCATGAACACTGAAGCTTTCTTT.

About this clone: The junction and the germline gene differ at one end; a read error may be behind it. The V call is TRBV29-1, the J call TRBJ2-2; TRBD2 might be the D (6 bases). The CDR3 loop spans 11 amino acids. The V gene's germline CDR1 is SQVTM and CDR2 ANQGSEA. The CDR3 bases are TGCATCGTTGGAGGGTCCGGGGAGCTGTTTTTT. It encodes CIVGGSGELFF.

The chain carries TRBV18 and TRBJ2-3; D may be TRBD2 (7 bases). The CDR3 covers 16 residues. V lost 4 bases and J lost 2, with 16 bases in between. The germline gives CDR1 KGHSH, CDR2 LQKENI. Written as DNA, the CDR3 is TGTGCCAGCTCACTCACAGGGAGGGCTGCCACAGATACGCAGTATTTT. As protein: CASSLTGRAATDTQYF.

Many counts were recorded for this clone. This chain connects TRBV6-5 to TRBJ2-7, with 10 nucleotides matching TRBD1. Germline CDR1 reads MNHEY; CDR2 reads SVGAGI. After removal of 0 bases from V and 5 bases from J, the junction contained 4 bases not matched to a gene. The CDR3 is made up of 15 amino acids. The CDR3 DNA reads TGTGCCAGCAGTTACTCGGACAGGGGGAGTAACGAGCAGTACTTC. It encodes CASSYSDRGSNEQYF.

This clone was seen at least ten times. The rearrangement uses TRBV4-1 and TRBJ2-7, with D possibly matching TRBD1 (5 bases). CDR1 is MGHRA, CDR2 YSYEKL, per germline. Trimming left V 1 base short and J 2 bases short, with 9 bases between. The CDR3 covers 14 residues. The CDR3 protein is CASSQGIGAYEQYF. The DNA of the CDR3 is TGCGCCAGCAGCCAAGGAATAGGGGCCTACGAGCAGTACTTC.